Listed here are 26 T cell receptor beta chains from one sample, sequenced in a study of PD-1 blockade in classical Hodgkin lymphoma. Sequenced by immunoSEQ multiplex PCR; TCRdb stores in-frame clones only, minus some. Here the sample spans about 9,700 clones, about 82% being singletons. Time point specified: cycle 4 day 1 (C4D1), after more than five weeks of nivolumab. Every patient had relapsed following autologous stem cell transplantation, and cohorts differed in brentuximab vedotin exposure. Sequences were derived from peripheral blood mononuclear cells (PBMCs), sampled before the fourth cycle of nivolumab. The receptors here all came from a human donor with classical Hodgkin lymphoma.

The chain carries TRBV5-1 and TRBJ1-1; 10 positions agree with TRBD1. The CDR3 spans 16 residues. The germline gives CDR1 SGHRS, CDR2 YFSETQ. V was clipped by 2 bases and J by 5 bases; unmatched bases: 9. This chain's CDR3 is CASSFGQGGAWTEAFF. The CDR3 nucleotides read TGCGCCAGCAGCTTCGGACAGGGGGGAGCCTGGACTGAAGCTTTCTTT.

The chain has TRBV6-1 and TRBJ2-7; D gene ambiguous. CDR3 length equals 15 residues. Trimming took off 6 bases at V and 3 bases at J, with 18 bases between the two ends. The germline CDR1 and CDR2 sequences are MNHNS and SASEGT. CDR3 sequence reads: CASSPAGNSYYEQYF. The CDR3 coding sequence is TGTGCCAGCAGCCCCGCCGGTAACAGTTACTACGAGCAGTACTTC.

CDR3 DNA sequence: TGTGCCAGCAGCGGACAGGTTAACTATGGCTACACCTTC. This codes for CASSGQVNYGYTF. The J gene is TRBJ1-2, the V gene TRBV9; a possible D gene is TRBD1 (6 bases). The germline V gene has CDR1 SGDLS and CDR2 YYNGEE. With 3 bases removed from V and 1 base from J, the gap between germline ends came to 7 bases. This CDR3 contains 13 residues.

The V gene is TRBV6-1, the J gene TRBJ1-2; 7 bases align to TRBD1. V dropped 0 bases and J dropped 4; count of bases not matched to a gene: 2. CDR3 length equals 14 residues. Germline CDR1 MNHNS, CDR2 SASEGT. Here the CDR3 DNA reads TGTGCCAGCAGTGAAGCGGCAGGGGGCTATGGCTACACCTTC. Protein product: CASSEAAGGYGYTF.

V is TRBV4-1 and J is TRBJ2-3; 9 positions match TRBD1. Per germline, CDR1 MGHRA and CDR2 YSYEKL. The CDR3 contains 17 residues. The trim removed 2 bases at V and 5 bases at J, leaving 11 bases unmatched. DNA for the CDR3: TGCGCCAGCAGCCAACAACTTACAGGGGGCGGGGGAGATACGCAGTATTTT. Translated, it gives CASSQQLTGGGGDTQYF.

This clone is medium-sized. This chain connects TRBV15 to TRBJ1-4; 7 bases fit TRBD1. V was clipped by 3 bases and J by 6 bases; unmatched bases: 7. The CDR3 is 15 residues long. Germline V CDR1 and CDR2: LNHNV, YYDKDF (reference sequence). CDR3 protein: CATSRGGTEYEKLFF. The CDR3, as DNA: TGTGCCACCAGCAGGGGAGGGACAGAATATGAAAAACTGTTTTTT.

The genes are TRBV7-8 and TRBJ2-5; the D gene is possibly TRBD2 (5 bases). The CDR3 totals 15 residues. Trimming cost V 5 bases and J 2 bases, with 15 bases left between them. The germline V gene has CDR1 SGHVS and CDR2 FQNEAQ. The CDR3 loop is CASSILVEGQETQYF. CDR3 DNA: TGTGCCAGCAGCATACTAGTAGAGGGTCAAGAGACCCAGTACTTC.

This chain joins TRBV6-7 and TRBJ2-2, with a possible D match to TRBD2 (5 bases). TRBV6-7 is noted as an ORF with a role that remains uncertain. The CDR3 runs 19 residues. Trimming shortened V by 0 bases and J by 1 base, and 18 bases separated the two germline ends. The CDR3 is CASSYSRAFGSVNTGELFF. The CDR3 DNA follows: TGTGCCAGCAGTTACTCACGGGCTTTTGGTAGCGTGAACACCGGGGAGCTGTTTTTT.

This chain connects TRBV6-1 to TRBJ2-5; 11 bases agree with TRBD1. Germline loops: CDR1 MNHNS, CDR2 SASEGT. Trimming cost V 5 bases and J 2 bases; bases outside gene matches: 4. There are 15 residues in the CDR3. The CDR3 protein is CASSLDRGQQETQYF. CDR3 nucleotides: TGTGCCAGCAGTCTGGACAGGGGGCAGCAAGAGACCCAGTACTTC.

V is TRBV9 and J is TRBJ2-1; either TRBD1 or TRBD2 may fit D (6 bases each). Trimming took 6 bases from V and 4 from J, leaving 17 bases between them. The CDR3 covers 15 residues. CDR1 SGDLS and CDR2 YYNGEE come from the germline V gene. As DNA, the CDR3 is TGTGCCAGCACCCGAGGGGGGTCGGCATACAATGAGCAGTTCTTC. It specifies CASTRGGSAYNEQFF. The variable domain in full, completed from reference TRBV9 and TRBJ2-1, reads DSGVTQTPKHLITATGQRVTLRCSPRSGDLSVYWYQQSLDQGLQFLIQYYNGEERAKGNILERFSAQQFPDLHSELNLSSLELGDSALYFCASTRGGSAYNEQFFGPGTRLTVL.

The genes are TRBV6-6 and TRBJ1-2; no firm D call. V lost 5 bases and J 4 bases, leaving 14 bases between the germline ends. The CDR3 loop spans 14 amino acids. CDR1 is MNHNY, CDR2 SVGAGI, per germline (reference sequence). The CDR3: CASSPPEGTYGYTF. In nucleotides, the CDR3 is TGTGCCAGCAGTCCCCCCGAAGGCACCTATGGCTACACCTTC.

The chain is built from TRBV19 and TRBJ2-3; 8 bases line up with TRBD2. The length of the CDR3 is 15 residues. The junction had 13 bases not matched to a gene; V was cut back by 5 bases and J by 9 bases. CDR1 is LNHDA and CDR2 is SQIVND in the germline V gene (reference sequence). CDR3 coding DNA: TGTGCCAGTAGTTCGAAGGAGCGGGAGCACGGGACGCAGTATTTT. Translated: CASSSKEREHGTQYF.

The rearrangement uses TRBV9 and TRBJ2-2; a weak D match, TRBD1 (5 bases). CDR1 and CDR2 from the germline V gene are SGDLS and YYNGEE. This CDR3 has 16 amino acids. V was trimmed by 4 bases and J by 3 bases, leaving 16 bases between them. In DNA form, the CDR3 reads TGTGCCAGCAGCCCCCGGACAAGCGCTTACACCGGGGAGCTGTTTTTT. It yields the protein CASSPRTSAYTGELFF.

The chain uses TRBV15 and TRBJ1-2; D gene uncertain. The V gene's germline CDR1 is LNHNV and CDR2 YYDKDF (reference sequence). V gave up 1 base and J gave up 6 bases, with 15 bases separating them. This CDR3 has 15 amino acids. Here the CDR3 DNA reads TGTGCCACCAGCAGAGCAATGGGGTTACTGGATGGCTACACCTTC. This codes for CATSRAMGLLDGYTF.

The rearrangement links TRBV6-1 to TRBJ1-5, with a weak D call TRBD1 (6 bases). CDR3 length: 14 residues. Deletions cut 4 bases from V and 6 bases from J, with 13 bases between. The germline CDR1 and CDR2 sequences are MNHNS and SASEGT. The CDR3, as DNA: TGTGCCAGCAGTGTTGAGGGGGTTCGTCAGCCCCAGCATTTT. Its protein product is CASSVEGVRQPQHF.

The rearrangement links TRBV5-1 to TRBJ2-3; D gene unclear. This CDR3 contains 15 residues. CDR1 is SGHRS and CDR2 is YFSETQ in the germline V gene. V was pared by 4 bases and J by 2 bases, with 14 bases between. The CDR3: CASSINQPHTDTQYF. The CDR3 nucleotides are TGCGCCAGCAGCATCAACCAACCACACACAGATACGCAGTATTTT.

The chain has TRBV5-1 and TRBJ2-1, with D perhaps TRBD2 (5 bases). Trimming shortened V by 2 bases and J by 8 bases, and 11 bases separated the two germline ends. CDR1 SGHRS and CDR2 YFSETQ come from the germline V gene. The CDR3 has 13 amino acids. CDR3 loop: CASSLRYGDEQFF. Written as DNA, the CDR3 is TGCGCCAGCAGCTTAAGGTACGGGGATGAGCAGTTCTTC.

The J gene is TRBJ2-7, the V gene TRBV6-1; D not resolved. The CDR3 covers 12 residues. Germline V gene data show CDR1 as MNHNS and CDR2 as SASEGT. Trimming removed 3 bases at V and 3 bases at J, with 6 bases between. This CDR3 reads CASSDRVYEQYF. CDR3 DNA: TGTGCCAGCAGTGATAGGGTCTACGAGCAGTACTTC.

CDR3 residues: CASSLGLKGGEAFF. Written as DNA, the CDR3 is TGTGCCAGCAGCTTAGGGCTAAAGGGGGGTGAAGCTTTCTTT. The gene calls are TRBV13 and TRBJ1-1; D is perhaps TRBD1 (6 bases). In germline, CDR1 is PRHDT, CDR2 FYEKMQ (reference sequence). This CDR3 has 14 residues. Between the trimmed V and J ends, which lost 0 bases and 7 bases, there was a span of 12 bases.

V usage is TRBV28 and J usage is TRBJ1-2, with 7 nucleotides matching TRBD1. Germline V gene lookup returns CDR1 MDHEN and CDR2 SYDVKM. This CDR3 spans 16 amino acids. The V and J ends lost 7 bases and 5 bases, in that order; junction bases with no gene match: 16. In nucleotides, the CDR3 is TGTGCCAGCACTAGCAGGGACAGAGAAGCTCTTTATGGCTACACCTTC. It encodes CASTSRDREALYGYTF.

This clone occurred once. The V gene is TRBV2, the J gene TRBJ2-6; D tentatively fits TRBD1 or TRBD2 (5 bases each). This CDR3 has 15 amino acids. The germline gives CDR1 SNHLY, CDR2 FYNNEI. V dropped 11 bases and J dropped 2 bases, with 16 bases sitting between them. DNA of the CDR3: TGTGCCTCCCGGGCGCAGGGAGCTGGGGCCAACGTCCTGACTTTC. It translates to CASRAQGAGANVLTF.

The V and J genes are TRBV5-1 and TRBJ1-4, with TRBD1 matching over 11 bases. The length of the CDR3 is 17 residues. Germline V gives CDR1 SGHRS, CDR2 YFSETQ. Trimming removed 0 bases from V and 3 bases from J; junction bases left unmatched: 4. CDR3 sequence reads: CASSLAGTGGSNEKLFF. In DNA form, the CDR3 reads TGCGCCAGCAGCTTGGCCGGGACAGGGGGTTCTAATGAAAAACTGTTTTTT.

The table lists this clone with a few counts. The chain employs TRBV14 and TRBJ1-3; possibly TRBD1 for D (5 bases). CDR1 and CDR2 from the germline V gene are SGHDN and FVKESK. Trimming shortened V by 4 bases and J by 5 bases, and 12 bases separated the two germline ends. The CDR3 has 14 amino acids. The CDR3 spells CASSRPGGRNTIYF. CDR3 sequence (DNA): TGTGCCAGCAGCCGACCGGGGGGAAGAAACACCATATATTTT.

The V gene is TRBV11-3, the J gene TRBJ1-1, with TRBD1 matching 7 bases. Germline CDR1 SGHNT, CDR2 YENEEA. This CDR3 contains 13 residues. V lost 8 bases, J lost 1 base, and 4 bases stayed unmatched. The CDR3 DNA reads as TGTGCCAGCGGCCGGACAGGGAACACTGAAGCTTTCTTT. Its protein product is CASGRTGNTEAFF.

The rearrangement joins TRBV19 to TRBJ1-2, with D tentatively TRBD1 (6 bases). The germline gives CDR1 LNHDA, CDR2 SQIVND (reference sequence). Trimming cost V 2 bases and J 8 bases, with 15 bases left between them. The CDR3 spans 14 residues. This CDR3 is CASSITGGAEGYTF. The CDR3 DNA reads TGTGCCAGTAGTATAACGGGGGGCGCAGAGGGCTACACCTTC. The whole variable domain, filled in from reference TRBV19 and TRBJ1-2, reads DGGITQSPKYLFRKEGQNVTLSCEQNLNHDAMYWYRQDPGQGLRLIYYSQIVNDFQKGDIAEGYSVSREKKESFPLTVTSAQKNPTAFYLCASSITGGAEGYTFGSGTRLTVV.

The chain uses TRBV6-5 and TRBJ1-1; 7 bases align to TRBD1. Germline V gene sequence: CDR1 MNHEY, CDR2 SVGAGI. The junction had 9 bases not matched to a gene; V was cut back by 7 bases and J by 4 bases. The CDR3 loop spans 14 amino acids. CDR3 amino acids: CASTRLQGTTEAFF. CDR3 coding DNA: TGTGCCAGCACCCGATTACAGGGGACCACTGAAGCTTTCTTT.